Sequencing of this TCR beta chain was carried out in a study of blood T cell repertoires in COVID-19 (TCRdb year 2020). About the full investigation: Samples from collaborators originated in the United States, Italy and Spain and spanned both the acute and convalescent phases of COVID-19. The material from the prospective study consisted of cDNA or gDNA derived from T cells, B-cell-depleted T cells, or PBMCs. Subjects who had been exposed to COVID-19, were actively infected with it, or had recovered from it provided the deeply sampled blood TCRbeta repertoires that made up the dataset. The repertoires were released in a freely available public database intended as a resource for research on the immune response to SARS-CoV-2. Samples came from the ongoing ImmuneRACE study (first 160 participants) plus 1,254 subjects from 6 global collaborators. A de-identified subject ID, COVID-19 status, age in years and sex were almost always included in the sample metadata. Where HLA class I and class II types were available, the types were taken from metadata supplied by the sample provider, not from assay-based typing.

The V end loses 2 bases and the J end loses 4 bases, and a stretch of 12 bases separates them. Taken from cysteine to phenylalanine, the CDR3 has 14 residues. Just CDR3 DNA is preserved here, 42 bases in frame from base 1. According to the germline V gene (reference sequence), CDR1 reads LNHDA and CDR2 reads SQIVND. This clone showed up just a few times. Its antigen remains unidentified. No clone much larger than this one lies a single base away; base qualities are absent. The collaborating institutions used their own protocols to collect whole blood in K2EDTA tubes. For TCRbeta analysis, collaborators shipped samples as frozen whole blood, isolated PBMCs, or DNA extracted from either of those sample types. Findings and caveats that apply to the study as a whole: The amount of clinical and demographic metadata varied by source and participant and was provided uncurated.

TCRbeta CDR3 regions were amplified from genomic DNA by means of the immunoSEQ Assay, a bias-controlled multiplex PCR. Per the source publication's procedure: The number of nucleated cells in each sample was estimated by amplification of reference gene primers within the assay. To quantify the absolute abundance of each unique TCRbeta CDR3 rearrangement, sequence reads were collapsed and filtered. For each sample, productive Simpson clonality was calculated by taking the square root of Simpson's diversity index across productive rearrangements. The source is immuneACCESS, and TCRdb retained only in-frame sequences with V and J called. Part of the clones is not carried over; for the studies checked, unresolved V genes explain less than half of this, and the remainder is unexplained. That table gives V, J and clone size, and the DNA gave D and trimming. The sample data list about 70,000 clones, and over 70% of these were observed just once. Over 20% of the sample is held by the ten biggest clonotypes.

Sample: peripheral blood. The chain employs TRBV19 and TRBJ2-7, with no reliable assignment of the D segment. The TCR sequence derives from a man in his 70s with acute or convalescent COVID-19. The CDR3 has the sequence CASSISVRWYEQYF. The DNA is as follows: TGTGCCAGTAGTATAAGCGTCCGATGGTACGAGCAGTACTTC.